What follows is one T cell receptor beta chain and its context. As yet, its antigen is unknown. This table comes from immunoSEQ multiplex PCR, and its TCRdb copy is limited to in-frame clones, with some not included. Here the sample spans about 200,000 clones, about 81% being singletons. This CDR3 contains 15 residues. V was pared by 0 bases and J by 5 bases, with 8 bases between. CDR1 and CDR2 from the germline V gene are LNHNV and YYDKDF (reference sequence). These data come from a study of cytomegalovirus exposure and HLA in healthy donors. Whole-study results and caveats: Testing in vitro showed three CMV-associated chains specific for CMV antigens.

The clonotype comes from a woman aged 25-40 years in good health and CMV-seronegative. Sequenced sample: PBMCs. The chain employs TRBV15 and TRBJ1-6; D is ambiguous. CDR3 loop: CATSRDGRNNSPLHF. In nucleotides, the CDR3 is TGTGCCACCAGCAGAGACGGGAGAAATAATTCACCCCTCCACTTT.